The table lists the clone carrying this TCR beta chain with a few counts. Its target is unknown. CDR1 SGDLS and CDR2 YYNGEE come from the germline V gene. The CDR3 loop spans 17 amino acids. V dropped 0 bases and J dropped 4 bases, with 18 bases sitting between them. The data derive from a study of T-cell memory formation after mild COVID-19. General observations from the study: From day 15 to 85, contracting clones were balanced between CD4 and CD8, whereas later expanders leaned toward CD4+.

Sample barcodes and UMIs were carried by the TCR alpha and TCR beta cDNA libraries that 5'RACE generated with constant-segment primers. One entry per CDR3 protein, called by TCRdb with MiXCR from the 5' RACE reads. The sample consists of around 310,000 distinct CDR3 sequences, roughly an eighth of them appearing once. What was sequenced was PBMCs or a T cell subset sorted from them (not recorded which). This receptor was taken from a man younger than 35 who had mild COVID-19 (a few samples of this study predate the infection). Cell type and time point are not known. The chain is built from TRBV9 and TRBJ2-3; possible D gene TRBD2, 6 bases. CDR3 DNA sequence: TGTGCCAGCAGCGTAGTGGGCGCGGGACGGAATCCAGATACGCAGTATTTT. Translating gives CASSVVGAGRNPDTQYF.